Following are 26 T cell receptor beta chains from one sample sequenced in a study of identical twins. TCRdb used MiXCR to reprocess the 5' RACE reads, holding one entry per CDR3 protein. The sample yields hundreds of thousands of distinct CDR3 sequences, around 6% seen once. The material sequenced was naive T cells sorted from blood. These receptors came from a man between 18 and 29 years old in good health.

This chain uses TRBV27 with TRBJ1-1; D might be TRBD1 (6 bases). The CDR3 runs to 14 residues. The germline V and J ends were trimmed by 3 bases and 5 bases, with 13 bases remaining between them. Germline V lookup: CDR1 MNHEY, CDR2 SMNVEV (reference sequence). CDR3 nucleotide sequence: TGTGCCAGCAGTTTCGGGCAGGGGCTAACTGAAGCTTTCTTT. Translated: CASSFGQGLTEAFF.

This chain connects TRBV27 to TRBJ2-5; no definite D call. CDR1 is MNHEY and CDR2 is SMNVEV in the germline V gene (reference sequence). The V end was cut by 4 bases, the J end by 1 base, with 10 bases between. CDR3 length: 14 residues. Here the CDR3 reads CASSSSQSQETQYF. The CDR3 nucleotides read TGTGCCAGCAGTTCTTCACAGAGCCAAGAGACCCAGTACTTC.

This clonotype was counted a few times. The J gene is TRBJ2-1, the V gene TRBV4-1; 8 nucleotides match TRBD1. CDR1 is MGHRA, CDR2 YSYEKL, per germline. This CDR3 contains 13 residues. Trimming removed 0 bases from V and 8 bases from J; junction bases left unmatched: 0. The CDR3 loop reads CASSQETGDEQFF. DNA for the CDR3: TGCGCCAGCAGCCAAGAGACAGGGGATGAGCAGTTCTTC.

Many counts were recorded for this clonotype. The chain employs TRBV6-6 and TRBJ2-7, with 10 nucleotides matching TRBD2. The CDR3 contains 13 residues. Germline V lookup: CDR1 MNHNY, CDR2 SVGAGI (reference sequence). V was clipped by 0 bases and J by 7 bases; unmatched bases: 0. The CDR3 DNA sequence: TGTGCCAGCAGTTACTCACTAGCGGGAGAGCAGTACGTC. It translates to CASSYSLAGEQYV.

This clonotype was seen a handful of times. V usage is TRBV6-1 and J usage is TRBJ2-7; TRBD2 aligns across 7 bases. Germline values: CDR1 MNHNS, CDR2 SASEGT. V lost 10 bases and J lost 0; bases outside the gene matches: 9. The CDR3 loop spans 14 amino acids. The CDR3 bases are TGTGCCACAACGGAACAGCGGGACTCCTACGAGCAGTACTTC. Translated, it gives CATTEQRDSYEQYF.

The chain employs TRBV9 and TRBJ2-5; TRBD2 aligns across 7 bases. Germline CDR1 and CDR2: SGDLS and YYNGEE. This CDR3 contains 16 residues. V shed 0 bases and J 4 bases; nucleotides not matched to a gene: 9. In nucleotides, the CDR3 is TGTGCCAGCAGCGTAGGTTCGGCGGGAGTAGTAGAGACCCAGTACTTC. Translated: CASSVGSAGVVETQYF.

Remarks on this clonotype: At one of its ends the junction is not consistent with the germline gene, which may arise from a read error. This chain uses TRBV7-8 with TRBJ2-2; D ambiguous. CDR3 size: 16 residues. In germline, CDR1 is SGHVS, CDR2 FQNEAQ. CDR3 DNA: TGTGCCTGCAGCCAAATTTCGGACGGTTTTCCCGGGGAGCTGTTTTTT. Protein: CACSQISDGFPGELFF.

This clonotype was counted a few times. This sequence joins TRBV11-2 and TRBJ2-2; tentative D call: TRBD2 (5 bases). The CDR3 runs to 14 residues. The germline CDR1 and CDR2 sequences are SGHAT and FQNNGV. V was pared by 1 base and J by 8 bases, with 11 bases between. The CDR3 protein is CASSLGERAGELFF. CDR3 coding DNA: TGTGCCAGCAGCTTAGGGGAGAGAGCGGGGGAGCTGTTTTTT.

This clonotype has a count of ten or more. The J gene is TRBJ1-1, the V gene TRBV6-1; 7 bases match TRBD1. Trimming removed 5 bases from V and 4 bases from J; junction bases left unmatched: 7. This CDR3 comprises 14 residues. Germline values: CDR1 MNHNS, CDR2 SASEGT. The CDR3 loop is CASSQQGVGTEAFF. CDR3 DNA sequence: TGTGCCAGCAGTCAGCAGGGGGTTGGCACTGAAGCTTTCTTT.

This rearrangement joins TRBV20-1 to TRBJ2-1; possible D gene TRBD2, 6 bases. The V gene lost 4 bases and the J gene lost 8 bases, with 27 bases spanning the gap. The germline gives CDR1 DFQATT, CDR2 SNEGSKA (reference sequence). The CDR3 is made up of 17 amino acids. The CDR3, as DNA: TGCAGTGCTACGACGGTTTCGGGAGCCCAGAGCAGCGATGAGCAGTTCTTC. It codes for CSATTVSGAQSSDEQFF.

This clonotype was detected ten times or more. The V gene is TRBV12-3 or TRBV12-4, the J gene TRBJ2-2; a possible D gene is TRBD1 (6 bases). The V and J ends lost 9 bases and 4 bases respectively, with 18 bases between them. CDR3 length: 15 amino acids. The CDR3 DNA reads as TGTGCCAGTTTGCTCCGGGACACCTTCACCGGGGAGCTGTTTTTT. Translated, it gives CASLLRDTFTGELFF.

V and J are TRBV5-1 and TRBJ2-3; 7 bases map to TRBD1. Trimming removed 2 bases from V and 3 bases from J; junction bases left unmatched: 6. CDR3 length: 15 residues. CDR1 and CDR2 (germline): SGHRS, YFSETQ. The DNA of the CDR3 is TGCGCCAGCAGCTTATACAGGGGTTTGACAGATACGCAGTATTTT. Translation gives CASSLYRGLTDTQYF.

This clonotype was detected ten times or more. The chain combines TRBV5-1 with TRBJ2-3; the match to TRBD2 covers 7 bases. The ends lost 3 bases at V and 2 bases at J; junction bases unmatched: 6. The CDR3 extends over 15 amino acids. Germline V lookup: CDR1 SGHRS, CDR2 YFSETQ. The chain's CDR3 is CASSSGLGVTDTQYF. The DNA for the CDR3 is TGCGCCAGCAGCTCCGGACTAGGAGTCACAGATACGCAGTATTTT.

This clonotype appeared many times. The CDR3: CASSFSPGQGSYEQYF. As DNA, the CDR3 is TGTGCCAGCAGTTTCTCTCCGGGACAGGGGTCCTACGAGCAGTACTTC. The chain has TRBV7-9 and TRBJ2-7; TRBD1 agrees at 10 bases. V lost 6 bases to trimming and J lost 1 base; unmatched junction nucleotides: 9. Germline values: CDR1 SEHNR, CDR2 FQNEAQ (reference sequence). CDR3 length: 16 amino acids.

The chain is built from TRBV7-2 and TRBJ2-1; TRBD2 matches 9 bases. Unmatched junction bases numbered 7, after V lost 4 bases and J lost 3 bases. There are 16 residues in the CDR3. The germline V gene encodes CDR1 SGHTA and CDR2 FQGNSA. The CDR3 bases are TGTGCCAGCAGCTCCAATCTAGCGGGACGCTACAATGAGCAGTTCTTC. Protein sequence: CASSSNLAGRYNEQFF.

This clonotype was detected only a few times. The chain has TRBV24-1 and TRBJ1-2, with D possibly matching TRBD1 (5 bases). Per germline, CDR1 KGHDR and CDR2 SFDVKD. Trimming cost V 7 bases and J 4 bases, with 18 bases left between them. This CDR3 has 15 amino acids. CDR3 in amino acids: CATSSSPGGVYGYTF. The CDR3 DNA is TGTGCCACCAGCTCTTCACCAGGAGGGGTCTATGGCTACACCTTC.

This clonotype has more than one count but fewer than ten. The chain combines TRBV7-8 with TRBJ2-7, with D unresolved. Per the germline V gene, CDR1 is SGHVS and CDR2 is FQNEAQ. Trimming took 3 bases from V and 5 from J, leaving 8 bases between them. The CDR3 has 12 residues. CDR3 protein: CASSFRWNEQYF. The CDR3 DNA reads TGTGCCAGCAGCTTCCGATGGAACGAGCAGTACTTC.

Worth noting for this clonotype: Relative to the germline gene, one junction end is altered; a read error may explain this. V is TRBV30 and J is TRBJ2-1, with 7 bases lining up with TRBD2. CDR3 length: 12 amino acids. The germline CDR1 and CDR2 sequences are GTSNPN and SVGIG (reference sequence). The CDR3 sequence is CAWSGSREVFGF. The CDR3 DNA reads as TGTGCCTGGAGTGGTTCCCGGGAGGTCTTCGGCTTC.

This clonotype occurred a few times. The chain links TRBV20-1 to TRBJ2-7; 10 bases are a match to TRBD1. J was trimmed by 5 bases and V by 3 bases; bases with no gene match: 13. The length of the CDR3 is 16 residues. CDR1 and CDR2 (germline): DFQATT, SNEGSKA (reference sequence). The CDR3 protein is CSASTPDRGIIDEQYF. The DNA for the CDR3 is TGCAGTGCTAGCACCCCGGACAGGGGGATAATAGACGAGCAGTACTTC.

The V gene is TRBV5-6, the J gene TRBJ1-1, with D perhaps matching TRBD1 (6 bases). Trimming took off 2 bases at V and 10 bases at J, with 12 bases between the two ends. Germline values: CDR1 SGHDT, CDR2 YYEEEE. This CDR3 has 12 residues. The CDR3 spells CASSLGQYVAFF. The CDR3 DNA reads as TGTGCCAGCAGCTTAGGACAGTATGTAGCTTTCTTT.

The CDR3 DNA reads TGCACCAGCAGCCAACCGGGTAGACAGTTCCAGCCCCAGCATTTT. Encoded protein: CTSSQPGRQFQPQHF. The rearrangement joins TRBV1 to TRBJ1-5; no DNA check was done on the table's D call, TRBD1. TRBV1 is shown as a pseudogene. The CDR3 spans 15 residues.

This clonotype was observed at least ten times. CDR3 protein: CASSDRPGGPTNEKLFF. For the CDR3, the DNA is TGTGCCAGCAGTGATCGTCCAGGGGGACCGACTAATGAAAAACTGTTTTTT. The V gene is TRBV25-1, the J gene TRBJ1-4, with 7 bases that match TRBD1. The CDR3 totals 17 residues. Germline V gene data show CDR1 as MGHDK and CDR2 as SYGVNS. The ends lost 3 bases at V and 2 bases at J; junction bases unmatched: 9.

This chain links TRBV9 with TRBJ2-1; D call uncertain. The CDR3 covers 12 residues. V shed 3 bases and J shed 8 bases, with 9 bases lying between them. Per the germline V gene, CDR1 is SGDLS and CDR2 is YYNGEE. CDR3 region: CASSDPGYEQFF. CDR3 sequence (DNA): TGTGCCAGCAGCGACCCTGGGTATGAGCAGTTCTTC.

This clonotype showed up many times. This chain links TRBV10-1 with TRBJ2-5; D not certain. V lost 4 bases and J lost 2, with 5 bases in between. The V gene's germline CDR1 is WNHNN and CDR2 SYGVQD (reference sequence). The CDR3 runs 12 residues. The chain's CDR3 is CASSGRQETQYF. The CDR3 DNA reads as TGCGCCAGCAGTGGACGGCAAGAGACCCAGTACTTC.

This clonotype was recorded many times. The gene calls are TRBV11-2 and TRBJ1-1; no reliable D call. This CDR3 is built from 15 residues. Germline CDR1 and CDR2: SGHAT and FQNNGV. Trimming left V 5 bases short and J 0 bases short, with 13 bases between. CDR3: CASSPERALNTEAFF. CDR3 DNA: TGTGCCAGCAGCCCCGAAAGAGCCCTGAACACTGAAGCTTTCTTT.

This clonotype came up a few times. V usage is TRBV6-2 or TRBV6-3 and J usage is TRBJ1-5; tentative D call: TRBD1 (5 bases). Germline CDR1 MNHEY, CDR2 SVGEGT. V lost 5 bases, J lost 5 bases, and 22 bases lay in between. The CDR3 sequence is 17 residues long. The CDR3 loop is CASSQTPAGVYDQPQHF. CDR3 coding DNA: TGTGCCAGCAGTCAAACGCCGGCGGGGGTTTACGATCAGCCCCAGCATTTT.